These 29 T cell receptor beta chains share one sample of origin, sequenced in a study of blood T cell repertoires in COVID-19. The data were produced by immunoSEQ multiplex PCR, yet TCRdb's version contains in-frame clones alone and is incomplete. The sample includes over 450,000 clones, roughly nine tenths of them seen just once. The sequencing sample was made of peripheral blood. These receptors originate from a woman between 50 and 59 years old with COVID-19, enrolled during active disease.

The gene calls are TRBV12-5 and TRBJ2-7; TRBD1 aligns across 10 bases. This CDR3 is 19 amino acids long. V shed 0 bases, J shed 2 bases, and the junction held 13 bases outside the gene matches. CDR1 and CDR2 (germline): LGHNT, FRNRAP. The CDR3 region is CASGLVQIGRDRGTYEQYF. CDR3 in DNA: TGTGCTAGTGGTTTGGTACAGATTGGGAGGGACAGGGGAACCTACGAGCAGTACTTC.

The chain couples TRBV27 to TRBJ2-7, with D possibly being TRBD1 (5 bases). This CDR3 has 15 amino acids. CDR1 MNHEY and CDR2 SMNVEV come from the germline V gene (reference sequence). The germline V and J ends were trimmed by 3 bases and 2 bases, with 14 bases remaining between them. The chain's CDR3 is CASSFAAGLTYEQYF. The CDR3 region has the DNA TGTGCCAGCAGTTTCGCCGCAGGGCTCACCTACGAGCAGTACTTC.

This chain links TRBV28 with TRBJ1-1, with no clear D. Trimming left V 3 bases short and J 1 base short, with 12 bases between. Germline values: CDR1 MDHEN, CDR2 SYDVKM. The CDR3 is made up of 15 amino acids. The CDR3 loop reads CASSFRSFENTEAFF. As DNA, the CDR3 is TGTGCCAGCAGTTTCCGGTCTTTCGAGAACACTGAAGCTTTCTTT.

The rearrangement uses TRBV6-6 and TRBJ2-2, with D hard to call. The CDR3 length is 14 residues. V was trimmed by 5 bases and J by 8 bases, leaving 15 bases between them. Germline loops: CDR1 MNHNY, CDR2 SVGAGI (reference sequence). This CDR3 is CASSGTEFEGELFF. The CDR3 region has the DNA TGTGCCAGCAGTGGAACAGAATTTGAAGGGGAGCTGTTTTTT.

V usage is TRBV7-9 and J usage is TRBJ1-4; D is unresolved. The CDR3 runs 15 residues. Trimming pared 0 bases from V and 4 bases from J, leaving 9 bases between. CDR1 SEHNR and CDR2 FQNEAQ come from the germline V gene (reference sequence). CDR3 nucleotide sequence: TGTGCCAGCAGCTTAGCGTGGGCCGATAATGAAAAACTGTTTTTT. Protein: CASSLAWADNEKLFF.

The chain employs TRBV28 and TRBJ1-4; TRBD1 is a possible D gene (5 bases). Germline CDR1 and CDR2: MDHEN and SYDVKM. V lost 5 bases and J lost 7, with 11 bases in between. This CDR3 is built from 13 residues. CDR3 region: CASSDDSPEKLFF. The CDR3 DNA is TGTGCCAGCAGTGATGACAGTCCTGAAAAACTGTTTTTT.

This chain links TRBV5-4 with TRBJ1-1; 7 bases align to TRBD1. V lost 5 bases and J lost 6; bases outside the gene matches: 13. The CDR3 consists of 15 residues. Germline CDR1 SGHNT, CDR2 YYREEE (reference sequence). The CDR3 is CASSSRTGVGSEAFF. The CDR3 nucleotides read TGTGCCAGCAGTTCCCGGACAGGCGTTGGATCTGAAGCTTTCTTT. Supplemented by reference TRBV5-4 and TRBJ1-1, the full variable domain reads ETGVTQSPTHLIKTRGQQVTLRCSSQSGHNTVSWYQQALGQGPQFIFQYYREEENGRGNFPPRFSGLQFPNYSSELNVNALELDDSALYLCASSSRTGVGSEAFFGQGTRLTVV.

This clone came up once. The chain couples TRBV3-1 (or the pseudogene TRBV3-2) to TRBJ2-3; 7 positions match TRBD1. Unmatched junction bases numbered 10, after V lost 4 bases and J lost 3 bases. The CDR3 has 16 residues. Per the germline V gene, CDR1 is LGHDT and CDR2 is YNNKEL (reference sequence). The CDR3 protein is CASSPLERGPTDTQYF. As DNA, the CDR3 is TGTGCCAGCAGCCCCCTGGAGAGGGGGCCGACAGATACGCAGTATTTT.

This clone has only a few counts. The chain combines TRBV6-1 with TRBJ1-4; D is unresolved. Between the trimmed V and J ends, which lost 2 bases and 6 bases, there was a span of 16 bases. This CDR3 has 16 amino acids. CDR1 is MNHNS and CDR2 is SASEGT in the germline V gene. CDR3 amino acids: CASSEPNGFLHEKLFF. CDR3 nucleotides: TGTGCCAGCAGTGAACCTAACGGGTTCCTTCATGAAAAACTGTTTTTT.

This clone was seen just once. The chain joins TRBV5-1 to TRBJ2-2, with 9 nucleotides matching TRBD2. The CDR3 length is 16 residues. V was clipped by 0 bases and J by 2 bases; unmatched bases: 2. Germline V gene sequence: CDR1 SGHRS, CDR2 YFSETQ. The chain's CDR3 is CASSLGLAVNTGELFF. The CDR3 nucleotides are TGCGCCAGCAGCTTGGGACTAGCGGTTAACACCGGGGAGCTGTTTTTT. The full variable domain, in which reference TRBV5-1 and TRBJ2-2 provide the parts outside the CDR3, is KAGVTQTPRYLIKTRGQQVTLSCSPISGHRSVSWYQQTPGQGLQFLFEYFSETQRNKGNFPGRFSGRQFSNSRSEMNVSTLELGDSALYLCASSLGLAVNTGELFFGEGSRLTVL.

The chain links TRBV10-2 to TRBJ1-4; 8 bases are a match to TRBD1. CDR3 length equals 17 residues. Trimming took 0 bases from V and 0 from J; bases not matched to a gene: 3. Germline CDR1 and CDR2: WSHSY and SAAADI. The CDR3 is CASSESTGAATNEKLFF. CDR3 coding DNA: TGCGCCAGCAGTGAGTCGACAGGGGCCGCAACTAATGAAAAACTGTTTTTT.

This clone was seen a handful of times. The chain carries TRBV9 and TRBJ1-3, with D unclear. V was shortened by 3 bases and J by 3 bases, with 10 bases between the two germline ends. This CDR3 is built from 14 residues. The germline V gene has CDR1 SGDLS and CDR2 YYNGEE. CDR3 sequence reads: CASSGMEFGNTIYF. In DNA, the CDR3 is TGTGCCAGCAGCGGGATGGAGTTTGGAAACACCATATATTTT. Full variable domain (rest looked up from reference TRBV9 and TRBJ1-3): DSGVTQTPKHLITATGQRVTLRCSPRSGDLSVYWYQQSLDQGLQFLIQYYNGEERAKGNILERFSAQQFPDLHSELNLSSLELGDSALYFCASSGMEFGNTIYFGEGSWLTVV.

This rearrangement joins TRBV2 to TRBJ1-1; D is ambiguous. V lost 10 bases and J 4 bases, leaving 10 bases between the germline ends. CDR1 is SNHLY, CDR2 FYNNEI, per germline. The CDR3 spans 11 residues. The CDR3, as DNA: TGTGCCACCCGGGTCGCCACTGAAGCTTTCTTT. This codes for CATRVATEAFF.

The J gene is TRBJ1-1, the V gene TRBV7-9; no clear D. CDR3 size: 13 residues. In germline, CDR1 is SEHNR, CDR2 FQNEAQ (reference sequence). V was shortened by 3 bases and J by 1 base, with 6 bases between the two germline ends. CDR3 sequence: CASSLRQNTEAFF. For the CDR3, the DNA is TGTGCCAGCAGCTTGAGGCAGAACACTGAAGCTTTCTTT.

V gene TRBV6-5 combines with J gene TRBJ2-1, with a tentative D call TRBD1 (6 bases). V shed 6 bases and J shed 6 bases, with 12 bases lying between them. The CDR3 sequence is 13 residues long. Germline CDR1 reads MNHEY; CDR2 reads SVGAGI. CDR3 sequence reads: CASSADSLNEQFF. CDR3 in DNA: TGTGCCAGCAGCGCGGACAGTCTCAATGAGCAGTTCTTC.

CDR3 bases: TGTGCCAGCAGCTTAGAGACAGCCTACAATGAGCAGTTCTTC. Translation gives CASSLETAYNEQFF. The chain recombines TRBV7-2 with TRBJ2-1; maybe TRBD1 (5 bases). The CDR3 spans 14 residues. V was trimmed by 1 base and J by 2 bases, leaving 6 bases between them. Germline V gene sequence: CDR1 SGHTA, CDR2 FQGNSA.

This clone appeared once. The chain joins TRBV28 to TRBJ2-7; D ambiguous. Trimming removed 1 base from V and 6 bases from J, with 22 bases in between. CDR1 and CDR2 (germline): MDHEN, SYDVKM. This CDR3 contains 17 residues. The CDR3 loop reads CASSLYGSTRLGLEQYF. In DNA, the CDR3 is TGTGCCAGCAGTTTATATGGGTCCACCCGACTTGGTCTCGAGCAGTACTTC. The variable domain in full, with the rest retrieved from reference TRBV28 and TRBJ2-7, is DVKVTQSSRYLVKRTGEKVFLECVQDMDHENMFWYRQDPGLGLRLIYFSYDVKMKEKGDIPEGYSVSREKKERFSLILESASTNQTSMYLCASSLYGSTRLGLEQYFGPGTRLTVT.

The chain combines TRBV4-1 with TRBJ1-5, with D possibly TRBD1 on 5 matching bases. The CDR3 runs 12 residues. The germline V and J ends were trimmed by 1 base and 9 bases, with 7 bases remaining between them. Per germline, CDR1 MGHRA and CDR2 YSYEKL. The CDR3 is CASSQAGGPQHF. The CDR3 coding sequence is TGCGCCAGCAGCCAAGCGGGGGGGCCCCAGCATTTT.

V is TRBV5-1 and J is TRBJ2-7, with TRBD1 as a possible D gene (6 bases). In germline, CDR1 is SGHRS, CDR2 YFSETQ. V was pared by 3 bases and J by 4 bases, with 8 bases between. CDR3 length: 12 residues. CDR3 sequence: CASSSQGYEQYF. In nucleotides, the CDR3 is TGCGCCAGCAGCTCACAGGGTTACGAGCAGTACTTC.

This clone was recorded only once. The chain is built from TRBV9 and TRBJ2-1; weak D call: TRBD2 (7 bases). Per germline, CDR1 SGDLS and CDR2 YYNGEE. With 6 bases removed from V and 4 bases from J, the gap between germline ends came to 23 bases. This CDR3 is built from 17 residues. CDR3 amino acids: CASTKTSGGFVYNEQFF. The CDR3 DNA is TGTGCCAGCACCAAGACCTCGGGGGGCTTCGTTTACAATGAGCAGTTCTTC.

The genes are TRBV10-1 and TRBJ1-1; D remains ambiguous. From germline, CDR1 is WNHNN and CDR2 SYGVQD (reference sequence). V lost 6 bases, J lost 6 bases, and 14 bases lay in between. This CDR3 contains 13 residues. CDR3 sequence (DNA): TGCGCCAGCAGCCCAGGTGGATGGGCTGAAGCTTTCTTT. Protein: CASSPGGWAEAFF.

V usage is TRBV5-4 and J usage is TRBJ2-3, with 7 bases lining up with TRBD2. CDR1 is SGHNT, CDR2 YYREEE, per germline (reference sequence). The J segment lost 6 bases and the V segment lost 5 bases, leaving 9 bases of the junction unmatched. The CDR3 is 14 amino acids. CDR3 DNA: TGTGCCAGCAGAACGCAAGCGGGGAAGGATACGCAGTATTTT. It is translated as CASRTQAGKDTQYF.

The table lists this clone with a few counts. The chain carries TRBV11-3 and TRBJ2-7; D is uncertain. Trimming removed 5 bases at V and 0 bases at J, with 8 bases between. The germline V gene has CDR1 SGHNT and CDR2 YENEEA. The CDR3 is 13 amino acids. The chain's CDR3 is CASSGQSSYEQYF. The CDR3, as DNA: TGTGCCAGCAGCGGGCAAAGCTCCTACGAGCAGTACTTC.

The chain joins TRBV11-3 to TRBJ2-1; TRBD1 matches at 8 bases. V shed 5 bases and J 2 bases; nucleotides not matched to a gene: 2. CDR3 length: 14 residues. Germline V CDR1 and CDR2: SGHNT, YENEEA. In DNA, the CDR3 is TGTGCCAGCAGCGCAGGGGGCGCCTACAATGAGCAGTTCTTC. Residues: CASSAGGAYNEQFF.

The chain has TRBV6-1 and TRBJ2-5; D is possibly TRBD1 (6 bases). V shed 3 bases and J shed 4 bases, with 15 bases lying between them. The CDR3 is 15 residues long. In germline, CDR1 is MNHNS, CDR2 SASEGT. This CDR3 is CASSDVQGIAETQYF. The CDR3 nucleotides read TGTGCCAGCAGTGATGTCCAGGGGATAGCAGAGACCCAGTACTTC.

This clone was observed a single time. CDR3 DNA: TGTGCCAGCAGTGCAGGGGGACAGGGATACTATTATGGCTACACCTTC. It yields the protein CASSAGGQGYYYGYTF. The V call is TRBV27, the J call TRBJ1-2; 9 nucleotides align to TRBD1. This CDR3 region has 16 residues. Trimming cost V 5 bases and J 5 bases; bases outside gene matches: 12. Germline-derived CDR1 and CDR2 are MNHEY and SMNVEV (reference sequence).

The chain combines TRBV2 with TRBJ1-6; weak D call: TRBD1 (6 bases). CDR3 length: 15 amino acids. Trimming took off 5 bases at V and 8 bases at J, with 16 bases between the two ends. Germline V gene data show CDR1 as SNHLY and CDR2 as FYNNEI. The CDR3 protein is CASSRSVQGDSPLHF. CDR3 bases: TGTGCCAGCAGTCGGTCCGTACAGGGCGATTCACCCCTCCACTTT.

The gene calls are TRBV3-1 (or the pseudogene TRBV3-2) and TRBJ1-4, with D uncertain. Germline loops: CDR1 LGHDT, CDR2 YNNKEL (reference sequence). The CDR3 sequence is 17 residues long. The germline V and J ends were trimmed by 3 bases and 5 bases, with 19 bases remaining between them. CDR3 nucleotides: TGTGCCAGCAGCCAGCCCCTATCGCACTTTTCGAATGAAAAACTGTTTTTT. Amino acid sequence: CASSQPLSHFSNEKLFF.

This sequence joins TRBV6-5 and TRBJ1-6; TRBD1 matches at 7 bases. V lost 6 bases to trimming and J lost 9 bases; unmatched junction nucleotides: 8. Germline CDR1 reads MNHEY; CDR2 reads SVGAGI. The CDR3 spans 14 residues. The CDR3 region has the DNA TGTGCCAGCAGAGCAGACAGGGACCTTTCACCCCTCCACTTT. Translated: CASRADRDLSPLHF.